The rows below give T cell receptor beta chains drawn from one sample of a study of blood T cell repertoires in COVID-19. The protocol was immunoSEQ multiplex PCR, while the TCRdb copy is restricted to in-frame clones and leaves out a portion. The data hold under 250,000 clones, with 83% observed a single time. Sequences were obtained from PBMCs or T cells enriched from blood (not recorded which). The receptor set was obtained from a woman in her forties or fifties who had been exposed to COVID-19. Each CDR3 is given with its conserved first and last residue. Each record gives: clone size, D gene, V gene, J gene, CDR3 length, CDR3 DNA, CDR3 protein. A D gene is named only where the DNA matches it firmly. The size entry is marked missing in some rows and otherwise reads once, few, many or a size class.

.	.	TRBV11-3	TRBJ2-5	14	TGTGCCAGCAGCCCAGGAGGGAGCCAAGAGACCCAGTACTTC	CASSPGGSQETQYF
.	TRBD1	TRBV24-1	TRBJ2-2	12	TGTGCCACCAGTGATTCCGGGACAGGGCTGTTTTTT	CATSDSGTGLFF
.	.	TRBV12-5	TRBJ2-2	15	TGTGCTAGTGGTTTTAGGGGGGGTTTGTCCGGGGAGCTGTTTTTT	CASGFRGGLSGELFF
.	.	TRBV7-9	TRBJ2-1	15	TGTGCCAGCAGCCCTAGGGGGGGCCCGGGAAATGAGCAGTTCTTC	CASSPRGGPGNEQFF
.	.	TRBV5-1	TRBJ2-2	18	TGCGCCAGCAGCCGCTACCTTGGAGGCCCCCCTGCACGCGGGGAGCTGTTTTTT	CASSRYLGGPPARGELFF
.	.	TRBV18	TRBJ1-1	14	TGTGCCAGTATGATACGGAGCAGTCGCTCTGAAGCTTTCTTT	CASMIRSSRSEAFF
.	.	TRBV19	TRBJ1-2	12	TGTGCCAGTAGTAATAGGGGATATGGCTACACCTTC	CASSNRGYGYTF
once	.	TRBV18	TRBJ2-7	14	TGTGCCAGCTCACCCCTCAGGGCGCCCTACGAGCAGTACTTC	CASSPLRAPYEQYF
.	.	TRBV15	TRBJ2-7	17	TGTGCCACCAGCAGACCCACAGGGGCAGGGGGGATTAATGAGCAGTACTTC	CATSRPTGAGGINEQYF
.	TRBD1	TRBV2	TRBJ1-2	14	TGTGCCAGCAGTGCAGTGGGGACAGGGGATGGCTACACCTTC	CASSAVGTGDGYTF
once	.	TRBV7-8	TRBJ1-4	17	TGTGCCAGCAGCTTATTGGGGGGGAGAGGGACTAATGAAAAACTGTTTTTT	CASSLLGGRGTNEKLFF
.	TRBD1	TRBV7-2	TRBJ1-2	13	TGTGCCAGCAGGAGGGGGCAGAACTATGGCTACACCTTC	CASRRGQNYGYTF
.	.	TRBV7-9	TRBJ1-5	14	TGTGCCAGCAGCTTACCGGGGGGACATCAGCCCCAGCATTTT	CASSLPGGHQPQHF
.	TRBD1	TRBV19	TRBJ2-3	18	TGTGCCAGTAGTATAGATCGCTATAGGGGGCATGGCACAGATACGCAGTATTTT	CASSIDRYRGHGTDTQYF
.	.	TRBV4-1	TRBJ1-2	14	TGCGCCAGCAGCCAAGATATCCCCATCGGGGGCTACACCTTC	CASSQDIPIGGYTF
.	.	TRBV7-2	TRBJ1-4	15	TGTGCCAGCAGCCTTTTGGGGGGGCGGAGTGAAAAACTGTTTTTT	CASSLLGGRSEKLFF
.	TRBD1	TRBV19	TRBJ1-5	17	TGTGCCAGTAGTATAAAACAGGGGGCAGTAGGCAATCAGCCCCAGCATTTT	CASSIKQGAVGNQPQHF
.	.	TRBV6-2/TRBV6-3	TRBJ1-2	15	TGTGCCAGCAGTTACCCCCAGGGAAGGGGCTATGGCTACACCTTC	CASSYPQGRGYGYTF
.	TRBD2	TRBV11-2	TRBJ2-7	16	TGTGCCAGCAGCCCAATAGCGCGGGGGGGCCGGTACGAGCAGTACTTC	CASSPIARGGRYEQYF
few	TRBD1	TRBV19	TRBJ1-6	14	TGTGCCAGTAGTAGGGGACAGACAAATTCACCCCTCCACTTT	CASSRGQTNSPLHF
.	TRBD1	TRBV7-8	TRBJ2-2	15	TGTGCCAGCAGCATACAGGGGGCAGGGGCCGGGGAGCTGTTTTTT	CASSIQGAGAGELFF
few	TRBD1	TRBV18	TRBJ2-5	14	TGTGCCAGCTCACTGACAGGGGTGGGAGAGACCCAGTACTTC	CASSLTGVGETQYF
.	.	TRBV30	TRBJ1-1	11	TGTGCCTGGAGTGTACAGTATGAAGCTTTCTTT	CAWSVQYEAFF
.	.	TRBV29-1	TRBJ2-1	13	TGCAGCGCCGAGGGAATCCTCTACAATGAGCAGTTCTTC	CSAEGILYNEQFF
.	TRBD2	TRBV5-1	TRBJ2-7	15	TGCGCCAGCAGCTTAACTAGCGGAAGCTCCTACGAGCAGTACTTC	CASSLTSGSSYEQYF
.	TRBD1	TRBV6-5	TRBJ1-3	15	TGTGCCAGCAGGGATAACAGGGGCTCTGGAAACACCATATATTTT	CASRDNRGSGNTIYF
.	.	TRBV6-5	TRBJ1-5	14	TGTGCCAGCAGGGGGTTGGACTTTAATCAGCCCCAGCATTTT	CASRGLDFNQPQHF
once	.	TRBV27	TRBJ1-4	15	TGTGCCAGCAGTTTAATCAGGGCGGCTAATGAAAAACTGTTTTTT	CASSLIRAANEKLFF
.	TRBD1	TRBV19	TRBJ1-1	14	TGTGCCAGTATCAGGACAGGGGCGAGAACTGAAGCTTTCTTT	CASIRTGARTEAFF
.	TRBD1	TRBV7-2	TRBJ1-1	14	TGTGCCAGCGTCGGGACAGGGGGCCGCACTGAAGCTTTCTTT	CASVGTGGRTEAFF
.	.	TRBV6-5	TRBJ1-2	13	TGTGCATGCGCGATTCAAGGAGCTCCGGGCTACACCTTC	CACAIQGAPGYTF
.	.	TRBV2	TRBJ2-4	17	TGTGCCAGCGGGACTGGGCTCGGGGTTTCGACCAAAAACATTCAGTACTTC	CASGTGLGVSTKNIQYF
once	TRBD2	TRBV24-1	TRBJ2-5	19	TGTGCCACCAGTGTCCCTAAGGCGGGGCGGGGACTAAGTGGGGAGACCCAGTACTTC	CATSVPKAGRGLSGETQYF
.	TRBD1	TRBV5-6	TRBJ2-7	18	TGTGCCAGCAGCTTAGGACCGAGACCGGGACAGGGGACCTACGAGCAGTACTTC	CASSLGPRPGQGTYEQYF
.	.	TRBV15	TRBJ1-2	14	TGTGCCACCAGCGGAGGGCGGTGGCTATCTGGCTACACCTTC	CATSGGRWLSGYTF
.	.	TRBV12-3/TRBV12-4	TRBJ1-1	13	TGTGCCAGCAGGTTGAGTATGAACACTGAAGCTTTCTTT	CASRLSMNTEAFF
.	TRBD2	TRBV6-5	TRBJ2-1	15	TGTGCCAGCAGTCCGCGGACTAGCGGGGACAATGAGCAGTTCTTC	CASSPRTSGDNEQFF
.	.	TRBV18	TRBJ1-1	16	TGTGCCAGCTCACTCCTCGGCGGGAGTCAGAACACTGAAGCTTTCTTT	CASSLLGGSQNTEAFF
few	.	TRBV11-1	TRBJ2-7	12	TGTGCCAGCAGCTTGGCCTCCTACGAGCAGTACTTC	CASSLASYEQYF
.	.	TRBV28	TRBJ1-1	12	TGTGCCAGCAGTTTCGGTTTCCCTGAAGCTTTCTTT	CASSFGFPEAFF